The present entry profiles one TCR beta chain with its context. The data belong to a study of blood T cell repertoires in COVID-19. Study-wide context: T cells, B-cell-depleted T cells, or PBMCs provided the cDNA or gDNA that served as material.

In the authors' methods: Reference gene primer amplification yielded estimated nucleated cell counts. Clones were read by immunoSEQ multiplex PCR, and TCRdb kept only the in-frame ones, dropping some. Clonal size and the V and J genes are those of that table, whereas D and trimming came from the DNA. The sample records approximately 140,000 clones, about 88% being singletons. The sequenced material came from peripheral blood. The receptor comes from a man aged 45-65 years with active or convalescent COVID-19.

DNA of the CDR3: TGCGCCAGCAGTGGTAGGACTAGCGGGAGCGGCCACGAGCAGTTCTTC. It translates to CASSGRTSGSGHEQFF. The rearrangement joins TRBV10-1 to TRBJ2-1; 13 positions agree with TRBD2. The germline CDR1 and CDR2 sequences are WNHNN and SYGVQD (reference sequence). This CDR3 has 16 amino acids. The V and J ends lost 4 bases and 10 bases, in that order; junction bases with no gene match: 10.